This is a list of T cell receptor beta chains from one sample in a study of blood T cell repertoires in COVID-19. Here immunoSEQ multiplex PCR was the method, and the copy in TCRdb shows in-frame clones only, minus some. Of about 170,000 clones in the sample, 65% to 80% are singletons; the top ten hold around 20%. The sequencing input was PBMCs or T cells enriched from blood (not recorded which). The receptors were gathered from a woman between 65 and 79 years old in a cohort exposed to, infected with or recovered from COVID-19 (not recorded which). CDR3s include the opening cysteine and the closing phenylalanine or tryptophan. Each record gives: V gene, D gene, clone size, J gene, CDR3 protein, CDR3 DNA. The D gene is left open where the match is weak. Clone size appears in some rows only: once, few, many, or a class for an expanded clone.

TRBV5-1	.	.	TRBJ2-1	CASSFQGDNEQFF	TGCGCCAGCAGCTTTCAGGGTGACAATGAGCAGTTCTTC
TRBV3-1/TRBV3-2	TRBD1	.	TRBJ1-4	CASSPGTGLYEKLFF	TGTGCCAGCAGCCCCGGGACAGGTCTCTATGAAAAACTGTTTTTT
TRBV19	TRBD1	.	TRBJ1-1	CASSPGQGSSGAFF	TGTGCCAGTAGTCCCGGACAGGGTTCCTCGGGAGCTTTCTTT
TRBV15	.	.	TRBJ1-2	CATSRSQGYHGYTF	TGTGCCACCAGCAGATCCCAGGGGTACCATGGCTACACCTTC
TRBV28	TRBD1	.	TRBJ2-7	CASSDRGPYEQYF	TGTGCCAGCAGTGACAGGGGTCCCTACGAGCAGTACTTC
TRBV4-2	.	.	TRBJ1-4	CASSQDKAGGNEKLFF	TGTGCCAGCAGCCAAGATAAAGCGGGCGGAAATGAAAAACTGTTTTTT
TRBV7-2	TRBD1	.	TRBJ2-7	CASSPGTGQEQYF	TGTGCCAGCAGCCCAGGGACAGGGCAAGAGCAGTACTTC
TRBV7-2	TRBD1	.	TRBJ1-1	CASSQTGWGSTEAFF	TGTGCCAGCAGCCAGACAGGGTGGGGCAGCACTGAAGCTTTCTTT
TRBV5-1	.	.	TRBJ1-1	CASSSSTTGDTEAFF	TGCGCCAGCAGCTCCTCTACAACCGGGGACACTGAAGCTTTCTTT
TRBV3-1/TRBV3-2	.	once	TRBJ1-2	CASSQIPYYGYTF	TGTGCCAGCAGCCAAATCCCCTACTATGGCTACACCTTC
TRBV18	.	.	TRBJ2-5	CASSPIGGETQYF	TGTGCCAGCTCACCAATAGGGGGAGAGACCCAGTACTTC
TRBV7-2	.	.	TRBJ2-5	CASSYNGRETQYF	TGTGCCAGCAGTTACAATGGGAGAGAGACCCAGTACTTC
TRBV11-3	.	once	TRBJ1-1	CASSLSGESNRRAFF	TGTGCCAGCAGCTTATCGGGGGAGTCAAATCGTCGAGCTTTCTTT
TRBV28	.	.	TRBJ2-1	CASSSIGRLYMNEQFF	TGTGCCAGCAGTTCAATTGGCAGGTTGTATATGAATGAGCAGTTCTTC
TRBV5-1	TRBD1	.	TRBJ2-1	CASSPGGTTYNEQFF	TGCGCCAGCAGCCCAGGGGGTACCACCTACAATGAGCAGTTCTTC
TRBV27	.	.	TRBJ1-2	CASGGYDVYGYTF	TGTGCCAGCGGGGGCTATGACGTCTATGGCTACACCTTC
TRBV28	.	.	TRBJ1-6	CASSPADHNSPLHF	TGTGCCAGCAGTCCGGCGGATCATAATTCACCCCTCCACTTT
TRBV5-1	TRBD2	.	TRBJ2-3	CASSLGTSGPKPNTQYF	TGCGCCAGCAGCTTGGGGACTAGCGGCCCCAAGCCCAATACGCAGTATTTT
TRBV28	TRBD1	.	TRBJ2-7	CASSSGGTGDYEQYF	TGTGCCAGCAGTTCTGGGGGGACAGGAGACTACGAGCAGTACTTC
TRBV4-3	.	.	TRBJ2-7	CASSRVLSSDEQYF	TGCGCCAGCAGCCGTGTTCTTTCCTCCGACGAGCAGTACTTC
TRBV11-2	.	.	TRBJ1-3	CASSPPYAFGNTIYF	TGTGCCAGCAGCCCCCCCTACGCTTTTGGAAACACCATATATTTT
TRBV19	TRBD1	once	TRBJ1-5	CASRNRGMNQPQHF	TGTGCCAGTAGAAACAGGGGGATGAATCAGCCCCAGCATTTT
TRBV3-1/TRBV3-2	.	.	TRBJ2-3	CASSHGRSGDTQYF	TGTGCCAGCAGCCATGGGAGGTCAGGGGATACGCAGTATTTT
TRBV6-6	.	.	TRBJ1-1	CASSQDGDTEAFF	TGTGCCAGCAGCCAGGACGGGGACACTGAAGCTTTCTTT
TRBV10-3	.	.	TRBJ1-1	CAISGGVAAFF	TGTGCCATCAGCGGCGGGGTGGCTGCTTTCTTT
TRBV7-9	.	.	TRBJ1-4	CASSLGSSGQLFF	TGTGCCAGCAGCTTAGGGTCCAGTGGTCAACTGTTTTTT
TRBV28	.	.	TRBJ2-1	CASSLVRGFNEQFF	TGTGCCAGCAGTTTGGTCAGGGGATTCAATGAGCAGTTCTTC
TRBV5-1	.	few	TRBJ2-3	CASNPSGGTTDTQYF	TGCGCCAGCAACCCCAGTGGAGGGACCACAGATACGCAGTATTTT
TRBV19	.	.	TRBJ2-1	CASRPTGGVRGNEQFF	TGTGCCAGTAGACCTACGGGTGGAGTTAGGGGAAATGAGCAGTTCTTC
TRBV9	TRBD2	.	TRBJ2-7	CASSVGTPSGLSSYEQYF	TGTGCCAGCAGCGTAGGAACCCCTAGCGGGTTGAGCTCCTACGAGCAGTACTTC
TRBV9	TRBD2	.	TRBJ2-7	CASSPTSGSWEQYF	TGTGCCAGCAGCCCTACTAGCGGGAGTTGGGAGCAGTACTTC
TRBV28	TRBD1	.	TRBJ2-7	CASSLLAGGYEQYF	TGTGCCAGCAGTTTATTGGCAGGGGGCTACGAGCAGTACTTC
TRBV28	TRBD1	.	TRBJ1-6	CASKLPTGGSAPLHF	TGTGCCAGCAAGCTCCCGACAGGGGGAAGCGCACCCCTCCACTTT
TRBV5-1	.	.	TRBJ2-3	CASSLEDGNTQYF	TGCGCCAGCAGCTTGGAGGACGGGAATACGCAGTATTTT
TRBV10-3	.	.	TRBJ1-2	CAISDGGLGYGYTF	TGTGCCATCAGTGACGGGGGGCTGGGCTATGGCTACACCTTC